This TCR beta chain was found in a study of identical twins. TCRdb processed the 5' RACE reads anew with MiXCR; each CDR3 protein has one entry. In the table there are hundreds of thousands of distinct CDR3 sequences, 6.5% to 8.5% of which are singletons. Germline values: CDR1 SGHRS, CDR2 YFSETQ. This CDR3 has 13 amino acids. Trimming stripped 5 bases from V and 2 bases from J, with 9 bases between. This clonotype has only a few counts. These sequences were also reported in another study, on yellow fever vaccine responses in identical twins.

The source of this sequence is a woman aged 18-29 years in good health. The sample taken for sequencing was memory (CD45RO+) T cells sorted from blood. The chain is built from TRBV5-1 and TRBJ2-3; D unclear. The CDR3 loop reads CASSLPNTDTQYF. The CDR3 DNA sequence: TGCGCCAGCAGTTTACCTAACACAGATACGCAGTATTTT.